What follows is one T cell receptor (beta chain) and its context. As yet, its antigen is unknown. These data are taken from a study of cytomegalovirus exposure and HLA in healthy donors. General observations from the study: Later analysis showed TCR association rates varying by HLA locus, highest for DRB1 and lowest for HLA-C. Three CMV-associated chains proved CMV antigen-specific in vitro.

This cohort consisted of healthy bone marrow donors. Unrecorded immune exposure was likely among donors, who were nominally healthy when sampled. The PCR was carried out with 60 Vbeta primers and 13 Jbeta primers. The data were produced by immunoSEQ multiplex PCR, yet TCRdb's version contains in-frame clones alone and is incomplete. The table has some 130,000 clones, approximately 80% seen once. CDR3 length: 14 residues. Germline V gene sequence: CDR1 KGHSH, CDR2 LQKENI. Trimming left V 5 bases short and J 7 bases short, with 17 bases between. The material sequenced was PBMCs. The origin of this receptor is a young man in good health and CMV-seronegative. The chain combines TRBV18 with TRBJ1-2; tentative D call: TRBD1 (5 bases). The DNA for the CDR3 is TGTGCCAGCTCAATTAACCGGGGGGAAGGTGGCTACACCTTC. It yields the protein CASSINRGEGGYTF.